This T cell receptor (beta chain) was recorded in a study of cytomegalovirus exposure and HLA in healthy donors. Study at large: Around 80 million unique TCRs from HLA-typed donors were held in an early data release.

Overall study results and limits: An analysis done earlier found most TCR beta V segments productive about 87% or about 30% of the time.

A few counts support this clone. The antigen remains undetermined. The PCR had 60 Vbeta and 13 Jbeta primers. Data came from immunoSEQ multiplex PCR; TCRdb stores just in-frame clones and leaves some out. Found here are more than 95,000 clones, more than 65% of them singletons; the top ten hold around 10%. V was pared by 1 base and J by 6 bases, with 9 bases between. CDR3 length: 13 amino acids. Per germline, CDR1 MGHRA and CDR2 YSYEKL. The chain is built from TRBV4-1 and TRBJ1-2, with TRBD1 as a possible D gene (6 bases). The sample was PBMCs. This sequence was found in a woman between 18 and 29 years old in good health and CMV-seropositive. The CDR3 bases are TGCGCCAGCAGCCAAGGGAACAGGGATGGCTACACCTTC. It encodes CASSQGNRDGYTF.